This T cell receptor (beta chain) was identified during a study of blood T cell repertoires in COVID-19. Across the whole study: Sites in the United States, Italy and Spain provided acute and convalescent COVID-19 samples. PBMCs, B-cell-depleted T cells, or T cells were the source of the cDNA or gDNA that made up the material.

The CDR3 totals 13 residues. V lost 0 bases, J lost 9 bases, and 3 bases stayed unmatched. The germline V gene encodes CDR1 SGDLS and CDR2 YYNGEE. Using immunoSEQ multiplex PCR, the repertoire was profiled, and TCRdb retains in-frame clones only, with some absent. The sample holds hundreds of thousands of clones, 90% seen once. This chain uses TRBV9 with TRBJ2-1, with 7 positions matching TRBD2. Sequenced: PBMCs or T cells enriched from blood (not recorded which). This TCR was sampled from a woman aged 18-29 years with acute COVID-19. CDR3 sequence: CASSVDTSAEQFF. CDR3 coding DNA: TGTGCCAGCAGCGTAGATACTAGCGCTGAGCAGTTCTTC.